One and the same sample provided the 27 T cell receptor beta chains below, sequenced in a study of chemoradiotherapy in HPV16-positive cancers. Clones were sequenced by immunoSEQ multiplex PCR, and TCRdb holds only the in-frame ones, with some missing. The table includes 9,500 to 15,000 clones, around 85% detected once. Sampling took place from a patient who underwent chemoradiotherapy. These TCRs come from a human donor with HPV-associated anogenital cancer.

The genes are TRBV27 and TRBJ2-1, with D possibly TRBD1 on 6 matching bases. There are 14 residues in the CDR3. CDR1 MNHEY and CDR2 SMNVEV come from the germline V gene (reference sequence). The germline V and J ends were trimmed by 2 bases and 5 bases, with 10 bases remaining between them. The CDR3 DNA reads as TGTGCCAGCAGTTTACGGGACACAAACAATGAGCAGTTCTTC. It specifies CASSLRDTNNEQFF.

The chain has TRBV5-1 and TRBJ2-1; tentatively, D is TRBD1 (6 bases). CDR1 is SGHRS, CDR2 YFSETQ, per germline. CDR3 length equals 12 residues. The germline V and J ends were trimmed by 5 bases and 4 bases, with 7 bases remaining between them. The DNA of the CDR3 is TGCGCCAGCAGGGACAGTTACAATGAGCAGTTCTTC. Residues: CASRDSYNEQFF.

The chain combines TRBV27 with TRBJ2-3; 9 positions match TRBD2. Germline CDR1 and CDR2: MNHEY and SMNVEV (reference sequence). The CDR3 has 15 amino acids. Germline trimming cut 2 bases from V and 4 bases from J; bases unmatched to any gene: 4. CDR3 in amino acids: CASSLMLAGSDTQYF. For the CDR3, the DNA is TGTGCCAGCAGTTTAATGCTAGCGGGGTCAGATACGCAGTATTTT.

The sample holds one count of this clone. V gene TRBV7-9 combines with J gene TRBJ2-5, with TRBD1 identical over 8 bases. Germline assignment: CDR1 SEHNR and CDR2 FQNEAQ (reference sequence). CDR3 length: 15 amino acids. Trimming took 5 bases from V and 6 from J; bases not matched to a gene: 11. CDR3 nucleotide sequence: TGTGCCAGCAGCGCCGTGACAGGGGCCGGTCAGACCCAGTACTTC. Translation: CASSAVTGAGQTQYF.

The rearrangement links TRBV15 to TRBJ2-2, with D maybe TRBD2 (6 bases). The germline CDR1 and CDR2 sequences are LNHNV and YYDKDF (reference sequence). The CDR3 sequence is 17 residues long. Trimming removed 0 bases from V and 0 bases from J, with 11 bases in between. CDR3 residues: CATSRDYGSANTGELFF. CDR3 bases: TGTGCCACCAGCAGAGATTACGGGAGCGCGAACACCGGGGAGCTGTTTTTT.

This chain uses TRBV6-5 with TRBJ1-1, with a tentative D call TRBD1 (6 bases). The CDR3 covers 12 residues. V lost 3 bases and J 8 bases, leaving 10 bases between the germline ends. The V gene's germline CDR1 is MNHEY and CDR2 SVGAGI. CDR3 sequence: CASSYTGTEAFF. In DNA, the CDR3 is TGTGCCAGCAGTTATACCGGGACAGAAGCTTTCTTT.

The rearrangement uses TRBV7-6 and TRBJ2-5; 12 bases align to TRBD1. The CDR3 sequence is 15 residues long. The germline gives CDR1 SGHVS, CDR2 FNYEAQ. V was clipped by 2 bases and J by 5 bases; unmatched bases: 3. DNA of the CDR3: TGTGCCAGCAGCTTAATCGGGACAGGGGGCGAGACCCAGTACTTC. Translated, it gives CASSLIGTGGETQYF.

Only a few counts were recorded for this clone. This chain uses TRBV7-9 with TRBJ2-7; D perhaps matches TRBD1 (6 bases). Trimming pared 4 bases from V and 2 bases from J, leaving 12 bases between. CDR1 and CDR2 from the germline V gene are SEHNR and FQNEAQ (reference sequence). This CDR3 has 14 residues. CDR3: CASSSVGAAYEQYF. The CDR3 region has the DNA TGTGCCAGCAGCTCCGTGGGGGCTGCCTACGAGCAGTACTTC.

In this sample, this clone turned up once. In DNA form, the CDR3 reads TGTGCCAGCAGTTTTTATCCGGGACAGGGTCTTAGAGCTTTCTTT. Its protein is CASSFYPGQGLRAFF. The chain employs TRBV6-5 and TRBJ1-1, with 9 bases that match TRBD1. V shed 4 bases and J 10 bases; nucleotides not matched to a gene: 13. Germline CDR1 reads MNHEY; CDR2 reads SVGAGI. The CDR3 is made up of 15 amino acids.

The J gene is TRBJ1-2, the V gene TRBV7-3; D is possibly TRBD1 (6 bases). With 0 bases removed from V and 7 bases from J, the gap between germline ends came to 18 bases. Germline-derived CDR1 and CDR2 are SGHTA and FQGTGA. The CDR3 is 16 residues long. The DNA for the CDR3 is TGTGCCAGCAGCTTAACCGGGGGCGCCCCCATGGGTGGCTACACCTTC. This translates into CASSLTGGAPMGGYTF.

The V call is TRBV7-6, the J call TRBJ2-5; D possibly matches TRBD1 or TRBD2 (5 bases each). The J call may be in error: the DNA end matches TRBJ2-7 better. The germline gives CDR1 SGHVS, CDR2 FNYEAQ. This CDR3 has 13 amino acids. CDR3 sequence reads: CASSPGPNYEQYF. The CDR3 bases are TGTGCCAGCAGCCCGGGACCAAACTACGAGCAGTACTTC.

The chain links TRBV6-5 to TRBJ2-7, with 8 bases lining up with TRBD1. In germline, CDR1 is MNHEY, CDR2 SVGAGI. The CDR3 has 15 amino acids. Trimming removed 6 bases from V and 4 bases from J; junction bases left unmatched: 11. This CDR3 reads CASRRDRGPTYEQYF. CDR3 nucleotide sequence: TGTGCCAGCAGGAGAGACAGGGGCCCTACTTACGAGCAGTACTTC.

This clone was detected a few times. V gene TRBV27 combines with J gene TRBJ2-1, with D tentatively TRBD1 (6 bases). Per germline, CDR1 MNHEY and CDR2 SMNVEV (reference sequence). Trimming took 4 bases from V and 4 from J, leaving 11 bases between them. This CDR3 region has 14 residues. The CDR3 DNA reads TGTGCCAGCAGTTATGGACAGCGGTACAATGAGCAGTTCTTC. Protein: CASSYGQRYNEQFF.

CDR3 nucleotide sequence: TGTGCCAGTAGTATAGGGGCAGACAGTCGCGAGCAGTACTTC. This translates into CASSIGADSREQYF. The rearrangement joins TRBV19 to TRBJ2-7, with D maybe TRBD1 (5 bases). Trimming cost V 1 base and J 6 bases, with 13 bases left between them. Looked up from germline, CDR1 is LNHDA and CDR2 is SQIVND (reference sequence). This CDR3 comprises 14 residues.

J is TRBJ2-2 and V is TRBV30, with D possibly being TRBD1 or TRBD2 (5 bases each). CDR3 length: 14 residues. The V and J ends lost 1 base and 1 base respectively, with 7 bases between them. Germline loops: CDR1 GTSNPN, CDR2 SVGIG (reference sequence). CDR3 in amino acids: CAWSGGGNTGELFF. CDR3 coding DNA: TGTGCCTGGAGTGGTGGGGGGAACACCGGGGAGCTGTTTTTT.

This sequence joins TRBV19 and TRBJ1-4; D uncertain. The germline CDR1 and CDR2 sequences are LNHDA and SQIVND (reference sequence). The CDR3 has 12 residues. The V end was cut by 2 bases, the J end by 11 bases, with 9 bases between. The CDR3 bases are TGTGCCAGTAGTATAACGGACGGGAAACTGTTTTTT. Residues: CASSITDGKLFF.

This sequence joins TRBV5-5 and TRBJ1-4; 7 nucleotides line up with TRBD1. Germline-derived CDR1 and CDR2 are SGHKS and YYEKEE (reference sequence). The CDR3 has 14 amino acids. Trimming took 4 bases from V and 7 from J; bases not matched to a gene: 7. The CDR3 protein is CASSPRGLGEKLFF. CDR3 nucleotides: TGTGCCAGCAGCCCAAGGGGGCTGGGTGAAAAACTGTTTTTT. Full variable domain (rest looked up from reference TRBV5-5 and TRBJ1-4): DAGVTQSPTHLIKTRGQQVTLRCSPISGHKSVSWYQQVLGQGPQFIFQYYEKEERGRGNFPDRFSARQFPNYSSELNVNALLLGDSALYLCASSPRGLGEKLFFGSGTQLSVL.

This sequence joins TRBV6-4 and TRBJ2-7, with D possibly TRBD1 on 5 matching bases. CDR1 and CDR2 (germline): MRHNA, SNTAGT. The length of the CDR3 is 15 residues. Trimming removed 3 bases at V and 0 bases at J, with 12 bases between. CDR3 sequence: CASSEGTGPSYEQYF. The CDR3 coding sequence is TGTGCCAGCAGTGAGGGTACAGGACCCTCCTACGAGCAGTACTTC.

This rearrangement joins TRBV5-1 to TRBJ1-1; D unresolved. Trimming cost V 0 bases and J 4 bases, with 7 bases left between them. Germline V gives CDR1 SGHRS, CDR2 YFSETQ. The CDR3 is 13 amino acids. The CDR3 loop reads CASSLAGSTEAFF. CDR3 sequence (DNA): TGCGCCAGCAGCTTGGCGGGGTCCACTGAAGCTTTCTTT.

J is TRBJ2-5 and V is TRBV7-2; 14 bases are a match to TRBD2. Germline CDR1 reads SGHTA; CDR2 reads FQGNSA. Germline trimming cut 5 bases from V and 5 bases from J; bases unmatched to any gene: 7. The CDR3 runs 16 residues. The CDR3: CASSPRLAGGPETQYF. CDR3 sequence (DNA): TGTGCCAGCAGCCCAAGACTAGCGGGGGGGCCTGAGACCCAGTACTTC.

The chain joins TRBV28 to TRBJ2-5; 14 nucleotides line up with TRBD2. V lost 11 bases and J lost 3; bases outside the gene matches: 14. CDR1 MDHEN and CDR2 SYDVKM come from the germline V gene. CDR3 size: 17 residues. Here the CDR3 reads CASNIEPGLAGEETQYF. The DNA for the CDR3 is TGTGCCTCAAACATAGAGCCGGGACTAGCGGGGGAAGAGACCCAGTACTTC. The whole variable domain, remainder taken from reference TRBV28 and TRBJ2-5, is DVKVTQSSRYLVKRTGEKVFLECVQDMDHENMFWYRQDPGLGLRLIYFSYDVKMKEKGDIPEGYSVSREKKERFSLILESASTNQTSMYLCASNIEPGLAGEETQYFGPGTRLLVL.

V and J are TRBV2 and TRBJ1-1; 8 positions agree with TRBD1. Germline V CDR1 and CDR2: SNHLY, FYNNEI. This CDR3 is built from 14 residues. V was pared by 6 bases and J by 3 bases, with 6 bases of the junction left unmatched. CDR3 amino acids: CASSVDREDTEAFF. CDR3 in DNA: TGTGCCAGCAGCGTGGACAGGGAGGACACTGAAGCTTTCTTT.

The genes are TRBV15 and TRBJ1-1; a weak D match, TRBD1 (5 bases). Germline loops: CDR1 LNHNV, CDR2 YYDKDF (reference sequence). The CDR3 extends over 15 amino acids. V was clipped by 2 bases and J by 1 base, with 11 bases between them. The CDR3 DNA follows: TGTGCCACCAGCAGACAGGGAGGGTGGAACACTGAAGCTTTCTTT. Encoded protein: CATSRQGGWNTEAFF.

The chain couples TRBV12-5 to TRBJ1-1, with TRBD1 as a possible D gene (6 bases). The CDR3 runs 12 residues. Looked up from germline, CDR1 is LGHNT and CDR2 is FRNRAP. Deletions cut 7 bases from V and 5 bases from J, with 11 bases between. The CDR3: CASDRQGTEAFF. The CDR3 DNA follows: TGTGCTAGTGACCGCCAGGGGACTGAAGCTTTCTTT.

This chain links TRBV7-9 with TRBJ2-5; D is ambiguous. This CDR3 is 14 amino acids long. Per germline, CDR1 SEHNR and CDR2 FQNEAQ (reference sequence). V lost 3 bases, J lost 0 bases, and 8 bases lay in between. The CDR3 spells CASSFTPYQETQYF. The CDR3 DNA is TGTGCCAGCAGCTTTACACCGTACCAAGAGACCCAGTACTTC.

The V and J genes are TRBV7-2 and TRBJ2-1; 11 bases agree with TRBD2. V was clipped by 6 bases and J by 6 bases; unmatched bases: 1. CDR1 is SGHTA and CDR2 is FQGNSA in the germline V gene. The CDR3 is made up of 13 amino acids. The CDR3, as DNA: TGTGCCAGCAGACTAGCGGGGGTCAATGAGCAGTTCTTC. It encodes CASRLAGVNEQFF. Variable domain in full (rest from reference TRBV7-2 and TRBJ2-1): GAGVSQSPSNKVTEKGKDVELRCDPISGHTALYWYRQSLGQGLEFLIYFQGNSAPDKSGLPSDRFSAERTGGSVSTLTIQRTQQEDSAVYLCASRLAGVNEQFFGPGTRLTVL.

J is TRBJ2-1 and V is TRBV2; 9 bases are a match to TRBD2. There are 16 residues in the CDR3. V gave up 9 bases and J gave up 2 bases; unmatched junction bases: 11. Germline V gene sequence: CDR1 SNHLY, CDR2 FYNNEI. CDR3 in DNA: TGTGCCAGTAGATCGAGCGGGGGGCCACCCTACAATGAGCAGTTCTTC. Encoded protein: CASRSSGGPPYNEQFF.